The 19 T cell receptor beta chains presented below share a single source sample, sequenced in a study of T cell responses to AZD1222 COVID-19 vaccine. Produced via immunoSEQ multiplex PCR; TCRdb's table is partial and in-frame only. The repertoire holds roughly 100,000 clones, with 87% as singletons. The starting material was peripheral blood, obtained on day 0 of AZD1222 vaccination. The receptors here all came from an adult in good health.

This chain uses TRBV6-5 with TRBJ1-1, with 10 bases aligning to TRBD1. Looked up from germline, CDR1 is MNHEY and CDR2 is SVGAGI. The CDR3 contains 15 residues. V dropped 2 bases and J dropped 5; count of bases not matched to a gene: 5. CDR3 in amino acids: CASSYPGQGRTEAFF. The CDR3 DNA reads TGTGCCAGCAGTTACCCGGGACAGGGGAGGACTGAAGCTTTCTTT.

This chain connects TRBV20-1 to TRBJ2-5, with no clear D. Germline lookup yields CDR1 DFQATT and CDR2 SNEGSKA (reference sequence). The CDR3 extends over 11 amino acids. Between the trimmed V and J ends, which lost 7 bases and 5 bases, there was a span of 11 bases. The CDR3 region is CSVLLGETQYF. In nucleotides, the CDR3 is TGCAGTGTACTCCTGGGGGAGACCCAGTACTTC.

V usage is TRBV6-2 or TRBV6-3 and J usage is TRBJ2-6, with D unresolved. V lost 0 bases, J lost 0 bases, and 12 bases lay in between. In germline, CDR1 is MNHEY, CDR2 SVGEGT. CDR3 length: 18 residues. CDR3 amino acids: CASSYSRAATSGANVLTF. The CDR3 nucleotides are TGTGCCAGCAGTTACTCTAGGGCCGCTACCTCTGGGGCCAACGTCCTGACTTTC.

This chain links TRBV5-8 with TRBJ1-1, with D hard to call. V was shortened by 1 base and J by 1 base, with 8 bases between the two germline ends. Germline CDR1 reads SGHTS; CDR2 reads YDEGEE. CDR3 length: 14 residues. This chain's CDR3 is CASSLLPGNTEAFF. CDR3 coding DNA: TGTGCCAGCAGCTTGTTGCCGGGGAACACTGAAGCTTTCTTT.

The rearrangement links TRBV11-3 to TRBJ1-2, with 7 bases fitting TRBD1. The junction had 12 bases not matched to a gene; V was cut back by 1 base and J by 1 base. The CDR3 covers 18 residues. In germline, CDR1 is SGHNT, CDR2 YENEEA. The CDR3 reads CASSLGPRDSQYNYGYTF. The CDR3 bases are TGTGCCAGCAGCTTAGGGCCCCGGGACAGCCAATATAACTATGGCTACACCTTC.

The chain employs TRBV4-3 and TRBJ2-7; D is possibly TRBD1 (5 bases). The germline V gene has CDR1 LGHNA and CDR2 YSLEER. CDR3 length: 15 amino acids. The V and J ends lost 0 bases and 0 bases respectively, with 9 bases between them. The CDR3 protein is CASSQDLTASYEQYF. The DNA of the CDR3 is TGCGCCAGCAGCCAAGATCTGACAGCCTCCTACGAGCAGTACTTC.

This clone is a singleton in its sample. The chain employs TRBV7-9 and TRBJ2-2, with unresolved D. V shed 2 bases and J shed 4 bases, with 5 bases lying between them. Per the germline V gene, CDR1 is SEHNR and CDR2 is FQNEAQ (reference sequence). The CDR3 consists of 13 residues. The CDR3, as DNA: TGTGCCAGCAGCTTACAGATCACCGGGGAGCTGTTTTTT. Translation: CASSLQITGELFF.

The V and J genes are TRBV24-1 and TRBJ1-2; D is ambiguous. V lost 3 bases to trimming and J lost 5 bases, with 18 bases between them. Germline CDR1 and CDR2: KGHDR and SFDVKD. The CDR3 is made up of 16 amino acids. The CDR3 sequence: CATSDPSRSGAYGYTF. The CDR3 DNA is TGTGCCACCAGTGATCCCTCCCGAAGTGGCGCTTATGGCTACACCTTC.

In its sample, this clone was seen once. The J gene is TRBJ2-1, the V gene TRBV2, with a possible D match to TRBD2 (7 bases). Trimming removed 5 bases from V and 9 bases from J, with 17 bases in between. Germline V lookup: CDR1 SNHLY, CDR2 FYNNEI. The CDR3 is 14 amino acids. The CDR3 DNA reads TGTGCCAGCAGTCGCGAGGGGGGGCGGGTTGAGCAGTTCTTC. Translation gives CASSREGGRVEQFF. Filled out from reference TRBV2 and TRBJ2-1, the complete variable domain reads EPEVTQTPSHQVTQMGQEVILRCVPISNHLYFYWYRQILGQKVEFLVSFYNNEISEKSEIFDDQFSVERPDGSNFTLKIRSTKLEDSAMYFCASSREGGRVEQFFGPGTRLTVL.

The chain recombines TRBV19 with TRBJ2-5; D perhaps matches TRBD1 (6 bases). The CDR3 extends over 14 amino acids. Looked up from germline, CDR1 is LNHDA and CDR2 is SQIVND (reference sequence). V lost 9 bases to trimming and J lost 5 bases, with 19 bases between them. The CDR3 coding sequence is TGTGCCAGCCAGGGGCTAGATTTTGGGGAGACCCAGTACTTC. Translation: CASQGLDFGETQYF.

Remarks on this clone: Different DNA sequences within this sample yield the same CDR3. J is TRBJ1-2 and V is TRBV3-1 (or the pseudogene TRBV3-2), with 8 positions matching TRBD1. Trimming cost V 1 base and J 4 bases; bases outside gene matches: 2. This CDR3 has 14 residues. Germline loops: CDR1 LGHDT, CDR2 YNNKEL (reference sequence). CDR3 sequence (DNA): TGTGCCAGCAGCCAAGGCACAGGGGGCTATGGCTACACCTTC. This encodes CASSQGTGGYGYTF.

V usage is TRBV5-4 and J usage is TRBJ1-1, with 9 nucleotides matching TRBD1. CDR1 and CDR2 from the germline V gene are SGHNT and YYREEE (reference sequence). The CDR3 has 14 amino acids. The trim removed 2 bases at V and 5 bases at J, leaving 4 bases unmatched. The CDR3 is CASSFGQGQTEAFF. As DNA, the CDR3 is TGTGCCAGCAGCTTTGGACAGGGGCAAACTGAAGCTTTCTTT.

The chain joins TRBV12-5 to TRBJ2-2; D might be TRBD1 (5 bases). V was cut by 4 bases and J by 1 base, with 7 bases left in between. From germline, CDR1 is LGHNT and CDR2 FRNRAP. This CDR3 is 14 amino acids long. This chain's CDR3 is CASGSGMNTGELFF. The CDR3, as DNA: TGTGCTAGTGGTTCAGGGATGAACACCGGGGAGCTGTTTTTT.

The V gene is TRBV6-5, the J gene TRBJ1-1; D call uncertain. The CDR3 is 13 residues long. Germline CDR1 is MNHEY and CDR2 is SVGAGI. V lost 8 bases and J 1 base, leaving 11 bases between the germline ends. The CDR3 DNA is TGTGCCAGCCAGACCCTCGCGAACACTGAAGCTTTCTTT. As protein: CASQTLANTEAFF.

This chain connects TRBV19 to TRBJ2-4; TRBD2 is a possible D gene (5 bases). The germline V gene encodes CDR1 LNHDA and CDR2 SQIVND (reference sequence). Trimming cost V 5 bases and J 8 bases, with 10 bases left between them. There are 12 residues in the CDR3. CDR3: CASSLDGDIQYF. In nucleotides, the CDR3 is TGTGCCAGTAGTCTGGACGGGGACATTCAGTACTTC.

The rearrangement joins TRBV7-9 to TRBJ1-1, with D perhaps TRBD1 (5 bases). Trimming cost V 2 bases and J 11 bases, with 21 bases left between them. The germline CDR1 and CDR2 sequences are SEHNR and FQNEAQ (reference sequence). The CDR3 covers 15 residues. CDR3 sequence (DNA): TGTGCCAGCAGCTTATTAGGGACCGGCGATAGTGGGGCTTTCTTT. Protein product: CASSLLGTGDSGAFF.

The sample holds one count of this clone. Here the CDR3 DNA reads TGTGCCAGCAGTTTAATTGGGGGTAGAGGGGATTCACCCCTCCACTTT. Translation: CASSLIGGRGDSPLHF. The rearrangement links TRBV27 to TRBJ1-6; D may be TRBD1 (5 bases). The CDR3 is 16 residues long. Trimming stripped 2 bases from V and 8 bases from J, with 16 bases between. CDR1 MNHEY and CDR2 SMNVEV come from the germline V gene (reference sequence).

The chain is built from TRBV6-5 and TRBJ1-6; perhaps TRBD1 as D (6 bases). The CDR3 sequence is 14 residues long. Germline lookup yields CDR1 MNHEY and CDR2 SVGAGI. Trimming left V 6 bases short and J 9 bases short, with 15 bases between. The CDR3 region has the DNA TGTGCCAGCAGCTCGAAGGGGGTGAGTTCACCCCTCCACTTT. Its protein is CASSSKGVSSPLHF.

This clone was picked up one time. The rearrangement joins TRBV6-1 to TRBJ2-3, with 8 positions matching TRBD2. The CDR3 length is 16 residues. Per the germline V gene, CDR1 is MNHNS and CDR2 is SASEGT. J lost 1 base, V lost 6 bases, and 9 bases had no gene match. CDR3 loop: CASSELAAGGTDTQYF. CDR3 nucleotide sequence: TGTGCCAGCAGCGAACTAGCAGCGGGGGGCACAGATACGCAGTATTTT.